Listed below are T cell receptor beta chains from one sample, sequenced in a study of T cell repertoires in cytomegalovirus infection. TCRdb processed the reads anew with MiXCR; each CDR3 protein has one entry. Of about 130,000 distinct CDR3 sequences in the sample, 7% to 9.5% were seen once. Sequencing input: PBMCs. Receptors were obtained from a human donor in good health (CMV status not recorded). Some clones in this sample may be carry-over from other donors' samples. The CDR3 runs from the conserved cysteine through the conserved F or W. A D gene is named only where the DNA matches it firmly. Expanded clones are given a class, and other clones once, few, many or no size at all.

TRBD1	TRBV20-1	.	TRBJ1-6	TGCAGTGCTAGATCTTGGACAGGGAGCTCCTATAATTCACCCCTCCACTTT	CSARSWTGSSYNSPLHF
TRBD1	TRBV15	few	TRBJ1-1	TGTGCCACGGGGACAGTACTAGACACTGAAGCTTTCTTT	CATGTVLDTEAFF
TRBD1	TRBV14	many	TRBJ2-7	TGTGCCAGCAGCCCCCGGACAGGGGCGGCCTACGAGCAGTACTTC	CASSPRTGAAYEQYF
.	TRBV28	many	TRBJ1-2	TGTGCCAGCAGGTCGGAGGGACTCTATGGCTACACCTTC	CASRSEGLYGYTF
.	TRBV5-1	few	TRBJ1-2	TGCGCCAGCAACCCCTCAGGGGAGGTCTCCTATGGCTACACCTTC	CASNPSGEVSYGYTF
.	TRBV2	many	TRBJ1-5	TGTGCCAGCGGAGAGACGTATAGCAATCAGCCCCAGCATTTT	CASGETYSNQPQHF
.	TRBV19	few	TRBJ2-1	TGTGCCAGTACTCCTGTGGGGCGGGGGCGCGGGGATGAGCAGTTCTTC	CASTPVGRGRGDEQFF
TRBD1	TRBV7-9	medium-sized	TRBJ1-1	TGTGCCAGCAGCCCACTGGGACAGGGGGTCGGGAACACTGAAGCTTTCTTT	CASSPLGQGVGNTEAFF
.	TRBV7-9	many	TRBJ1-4	TGTGCCAGCAGCTTAGGACAGCAGGCAACTAATGAAAAACTGTTTTTT	CASSLGQQATNEKLFF
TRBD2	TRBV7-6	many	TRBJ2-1	TGTGCCAGCAGCCCCGGGGGGAACAATGAGCAGTTCTTC	CASSPGGNNEQFF
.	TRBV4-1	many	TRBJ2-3	TGCGCCAGCAGCCAAGTGGGGACGGGCGCAGATACGCAGTATTTT	CASSQVGTGADTQYF
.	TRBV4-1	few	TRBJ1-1	TGCGCCAGCAGCCAACCCCCTGAAGCTTTCTTT	CASSQPPEAFF
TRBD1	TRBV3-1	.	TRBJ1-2	TGTGCCAGCAGTCACAGGGGAGACGGCTACACCTTC	CASSHRGDGYTF
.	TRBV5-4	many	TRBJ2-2	TGTGCCAGCAGCCGTGGGAGACAGTCGACCGGGGAGCTGTTTTTT	CASSRGRQSTGELFF
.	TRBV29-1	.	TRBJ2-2	TGCAGCGTTGAACAGGGGTACACCGGGGAGCTGTTTTTT	CSVEQGYTGELFF
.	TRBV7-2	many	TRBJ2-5	TGTGCCAGCAGCTTAGTAGACCGCCCCGGCCAAGAGACCCAGTACTTC	CASSLVDRPGQETQYF
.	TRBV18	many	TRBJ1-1	TGTGCCAGCTCACCATTACAGGGAATAGTTGACACTGAAGCTTTCTTT	CASSPLQGIVDTEAFF
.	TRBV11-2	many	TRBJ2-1	TGTGCCAGCAGCTTAAGTCAGGGAACCTACAATGAGCAGTTCTTC	CASSLSQGTYNEQFF
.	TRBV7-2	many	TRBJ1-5	TGTGCCAGCAGCTCAACGCCGACAGTAATTAGCAATCAGCCCCAGCATTTT	CASSSTPTVISNQPQHF
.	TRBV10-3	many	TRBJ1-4	TGTGCCATCAGTGGGGTAAATGAAAAACTGTTTTTT	CAISGVNEKLFF
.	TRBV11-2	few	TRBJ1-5	TGTGCCAGCAGCTTAGAGGGGGCGGAGAATCAGCCCCAGCATTTT	CASSLEGAENQPQHF
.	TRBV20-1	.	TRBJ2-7	TGCAGTGCTTACAGACAGGCCTCCTACGAGCAGTACTTC	CSAYRQASYEQYF
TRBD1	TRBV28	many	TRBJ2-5	TGTGCCAGCAGTAAGGGGACAGGGAAAGAGACCCAGTACTTC	CASSKGTGKETQYF
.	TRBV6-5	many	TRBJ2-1	TGTGCCAGCAGTTACGTCCAGGGGGGGGGGCTCAATGAGCAGTTCTTC	CASSYVQGGGLNEQFF
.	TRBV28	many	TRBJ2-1	TGTGCCAGCAGTTTATCCTTAGGGGGATTCTACAATGAGCAGTTCTTC	CASSLSLGGFYNEQFF
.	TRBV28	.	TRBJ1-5	TGTGCCAGCAGTTTCTCAGGGATCAGCAATCAGCCCCAGCATTTT	CASSFSGISNQPQHF
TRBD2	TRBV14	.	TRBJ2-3	TGTGCCAGCAGCCAACGAGCGGGGGGAATAGATACGCAGTATTTT	CASSQRAGGIDTQYF
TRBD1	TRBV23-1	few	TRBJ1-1	TGCGCCAGCAGTCAATGGGATCCGGACAGGGTCAGCACTGAAGCTTTCTTT	CASSQWDPDRVSTEAFF
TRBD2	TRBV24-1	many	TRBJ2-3	TGTGCCACCAGTGCGTTTGCGGGGGGCTACACAGATACGCAGTATTTT	CATSAFAGGYTDTQYF
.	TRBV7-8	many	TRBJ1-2	TGTGCCAGCAGCTTAGCGCCGGGGAACTATGGCTACACCTTC	CASSLAPGNYGYTF
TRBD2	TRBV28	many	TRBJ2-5	TGTGCCAGTCGTACCTTCATCGGACTAGCCAGCGAGACCCAGTACTTC	CASRTFIGLASETQYF
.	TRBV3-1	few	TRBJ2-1	TGTGCCAGCAGCCAAGGGGGCCCTGAGCAGTTCTTC	CASSQGGPEQFF
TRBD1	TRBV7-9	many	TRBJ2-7	TGTGCCAGCAGCCCCGCCCGGGGACAGGGGGCCTACGAGCAGTACTTC	CASSPARGQGAYEQYF
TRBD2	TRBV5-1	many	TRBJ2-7	TGCGCCAGCAGCCGGGAGGGTATTGGATCCTACGAGCAGTACTTC	CASSREGIGSYEQYF
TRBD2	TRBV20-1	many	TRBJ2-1	TGCAGTGCTAGACCTTGGCGGGGGGGGACGGCGTACAATGAGCAGTTCTTC	CSARPWRGGTAYNEQFF
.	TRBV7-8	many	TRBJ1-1	TGTGCCAGCAGCTTAGTCCTAGGGGGACGGAACACTGAAGCTTTCTTT	CASSLVLGGRNTEAFF
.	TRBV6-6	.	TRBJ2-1	TGTGCCAGCTCGCGGAGGGTAGCTCGAGGGTCCTACAATGAGCAGTTCTTC	CASSRRVARGSYNEQFF
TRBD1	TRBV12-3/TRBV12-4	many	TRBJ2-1	TGTGCCAGCAGTCCCGGGACAGGGATAGGGAATGAGCAGTTCTTC	CASSPGTGIGNEQFF
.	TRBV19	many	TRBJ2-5	TGTGCCAGTAGTTCCCGATGGGCATCAGAGACCCAGTACTTC	CASSSRWASETQYF
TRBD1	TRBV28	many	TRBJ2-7	TGTGCCAGCAGTTTAGGACAGGGGAAGAACGAGCAGTACTTC	CASSLGQGKNEQYF
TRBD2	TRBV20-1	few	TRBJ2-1	TGCAGTGCTCCCTGGCGGGGGGAAAATGAGCAGTTCTTC	CSAPWRGENEQFF
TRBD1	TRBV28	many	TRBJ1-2	TGTGCCAGCAGTTTACTTCCCGGGACAGGGGATGGCTACACCTTC	CASSLLPGTGDGYTF
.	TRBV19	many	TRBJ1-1	TGTGCCAGTAGTAGGGGGTTGGCTTTCTTT	CASSRGLAFF
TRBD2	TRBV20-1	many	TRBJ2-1	TGCAGTGCCCGGACTAGGAATACCTACAATGAGCAGTTCTTC	CSARTRNTYNEQFF
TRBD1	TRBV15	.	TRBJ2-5	TGTGCCACCAGCAGGGGACAGGGTATGGTGTTGGAGACCCAGTACTTC	CATSRGQGMVLETQYF
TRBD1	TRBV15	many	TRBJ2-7	TGTGCCACCAGCCTGGGACAGATCCCTGACGAGCAGTACTTC	CATSLGQIPDEQYF
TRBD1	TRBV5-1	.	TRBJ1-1	TGCGCCAGCACCTATTCGGGGACAGGGGAAGCTTTCTTT	CASTYSGTGEAFF